A single sample is the source of the 20 T cell receptor beta chains below, sequenced in a study of blood T cells in healthy people across ages. PCR was performed a second time for about 6 to 12 cycles using a sample-barcoded 5' primer and a J-beta primer mix. Via MiXCR, TCRdb re-called the 5' RACE reads, giving one row per CDR3 protein. The sample includes about 1,400,000 distinct CDR3 sequences, roughly 59% of them seen just once. Sequencing was carried out using blood. Receptors originate from a young man in good health.

This clonotype came up a few times. The chain recombines TRBV6-5 with TRBJ1-1; no definite D call. Germline assignment: CDR1 MNHEY and CDR2 SVGAGI. The CDR3 length is 14 residues. V lost 2 bases and J lost 1, with 8 bases in between. CDR3 in DNA: TGTGCCAGCAGTTACGCTGCAGGGAACACTGAAGCTTTCTTT. Amino acids: CASSYAAGNTEAFF.

The chain employs TRBV6-1 and TRBJ2-4, with D possibly matching TRBD2 (6 bases). Matching the DNA end better, TRBJ2-5 makes the J call doubtful. Germline CDR1 MNHNS, CDR2 SASEGT. This CDR3 is built from 14 residues. Here the CDR3 DNA reads TGTGCCAGCAGTGCAGGACTAAACCAAGAGACCCAGTACTTC. Its protein is CASSAGLNQETQYF.

This clonotype turned up a few times. The gene calls are TRBV20-1 and TRBJ2-5, with D perhaps matching TRBD1 (5 bases). This CDR3 spans 12 amino acids. CDR1 and CDR2 from the germline V gene are DFQATT and SNEGSKA (reference sequence). V lost 1 base and J lost 4, with 7 bases in between. CDR3 in amino acids: CSARVGAETQYF. The CDR3 DNA sequence: TGCAGTGCTAGAGTTGGGGCAGAGACCCAGTACTTC.

The chain is built from TRBV7-9 and TRBJ1-1; weak D call: TRBD1 (6 bases). This CDR3 has 15 amino acids. CDR1 is SEHNR and CDR2 is FQNEAQ in the germline V gene (reference sequence). V lost 6 bases and J 5 bases, leaving 19 bases between the germline ends. CDR3 nucleotide sequence: TGTGCCAGCAGACCTCGGGTCAATCAGGGGACTGAAGCTTTCTTT. It translates to CASRPRVNQGTEAFF.

Of note for this clonotype: Being one base from a much bigger clone, this may be a read error. The rearrangement joins TRBV28 to TRBJ2-1; D call uncertain. The germline CDR1 and CDR2 sequences are MDHEN and SYDVKM. This CDR3 has 12 residues. The CDR3 DNA reads TGTGCCAGCAGTTGGGGTAAAAATGGGCAGTTCTTC. It translates to CASSWGKNGQFF.

On this clonotype itself: A much larger clone differs from this one at a single base, so this may be a read error. This rearrangement joins TRBV4-1 to TRBJ2-5; 12 bases agree with TRBD2. The CDR3 consists of 18 residues. Germline lookup yields CDR1 MGHRA and CDR2 YSYEKL. The CDR3: CAGSQEDPSGRVQETQYF. In DNA form, the CDR3 reads TGCGCCGGCAGCCAAGAGGACCCTAGCGGGAGGGTCCAAGAGACCCAGTACTTC.

The sample holds a few counts of this clonotype. The chain combines TRBV7-2 with TRBJ2-4, with 7 bases aligning to TRBD1. The CDR3 totals 17 residues. From germline, CDR1 is SGHTA and CDR2 FQGNSA. V was pared by 1 base and J by 13 bases, with 19 bases of the junction left unmatched. The CDR3 sequence is CASSLGGLRTGFFVQYF. The CDR3 region has the DNA TGTGCCAGCAGCTTAGGGGGATTGAGGACAGGATTCTTTGTGCAGTACTTC.

Of note for this clonotype: An end of the junction differs from the germline gene, which may be a read error. The chain is built from TRBV5-1 and TRBJ2-7; 7 bases match TRBD1. CDR3 size: 15 residues. Germline V gene data show CDR1 as SGHRS and CDR2 as YFSETQ. The CDR3 bases are TGCGTCAGCAGCAAGGGGGCGAGGAATAACCACGAGCAGTACTTC. It yields the protein CVSSKGARNNHEQYF.

The gene calls are TRBV29-1 and TRBJ2-7, with D perhaps given as TRBD1 or TRBD2 (5 bases each). CDR1 and CDR2 (germline): SQVTM, ANQGSEA. The CDR3 is made up of 14 amino acids. Trimming took off 1 base at V and 5 bases at J, with 15 bases between the two ends. CDR3: CSVEGWGTLDEQYF. Written as DNA, the CDR3 is TGCAGCGTTGAAGGATGGGGGACGCTCGACGAGCAGTACTTC.

This chain uses TRBV9 with TRBJ2-7, with D tentatively TRBD1 (6 bases). This CDR3 contains 13 residues. The germline gives CDR1 SGDLS, CDR2 YYNGEE. Trimming removed 3 bases at V and 4 bases at J, with 11 bases between. CDR3 protein: CASSGGPSYEQYF. The CDR3, as DNA: TGTGCCAGCAGCGGGGGGCCTTCTTACGAGCAGTACTTC. The complete variable domain, with remaining parts taken from reference TRBV9 and TRBJ2-7, reads DSGVTQTPKHLITATGQRVTLRCSPRSGDLSVYWYQQSLDQGLQFLIQYYNGEERAKGNILERFSAQQFPDLHSELNLSSLELGDSALYFCASSGGPSYEQYFGPGTRLTVT.

The V gene is TRBV7-9, the J gene TRBJ2-7; D may be TRBD1 (6 bases). Trimming stripped 2 bases from V and 6 bases from J, with 11 bases between. CDR1 is SEHNR and CDR2 is FQNEAQ in the germline V gene (reference sequence). The CDR3 loop spans 13 amino acids. The CDR3, as DNA: TGTGCCAGCAGCTTAAACAGGGACCTCGAGCAGTACTTC. The encoded protein is CASSLNRDLEQYF.

This rearrangement joins TRBV7-2 to TRBJ1-6; no clear D gene. The length of the CDR3 is 13 residues. V lost 5 bases and J 10 bases, leaving 12 bases between the germline ends. Germline-derived CDR1 and CDR2 are SGHTA and FQGNSA. The CDR3 here is CASSATFGSPLHF. The CDR3 coding sequence is TGTGCCAGCAGCGCTACCTTTGGGTCACCCCTCCACTTT.

This chain uses TRBV11-2 with TRBJ1-1; weak D call: TRBD1 (5 bases). Germline CDR1 reads SGHAT; CDR2 reads FQNNGV. The CDR3 consists of 17 residues. V was shortened by 4 bases and J by 2 bases, with 20 bases between the two germline ends. The CDR3 region is CASSSGKGGRSNTEAFF. DNA for the CDR3: TGTGCCAGCAGCTCAGGGAAAGGAGGGAGATCAAACACTGAAGCTTTCTTT.

V and J are TRBV10-1 and TRBJ1-5; D is unclear. The V and J ends lost 0 bases and 0 bases respectively, with 18 bases between them. This CDR3 spans 19 amino acids. CDR1 is WNHNN, CDR2 SYGVQD, per germline (reference sequence). The CDR3 DNA sequence: TGCGCCAGCAGTGAGTCTTACCGCCGGAGGCTCCATAGCAATCAGCCCCAGCATTTT. Amino acids: CASSESYRRRLHSNQPQHF.

J is TRBJ2-1 and V is TRBV15; tentative D call: TRBD2 (6 bases). The CDR3 length is 15 residues. The germline CDR1 and CDR2 sequences are LNHNV and YYDKDF (reference sequence). Trimming cost V 0 bases and J 2 bases, with 8 bases left between them. In DNA form, the CDR3 reads TGTGCCACCAGCAGAGATTGGGGGGCCTACAATGAGCAGTTCTTC. Its translation: CATSRDWGAYNEQFF.

This rearrangement joins TRBV21-1 to TRBJ2-7; TRBD1 is the table's D call, not checked against the DNA. TRBV21-1 is annotated as a pseudogene. This CDR3 spans 14 amino acids. This chain's CDR3 is CASSRGGTSYEQYF. The CDR3 region has the DNA TGTGCCAGCAGCAGAGGGGGCACTTCCTACGAGCAGTACTTC.

About this clonotype itself: One end of the junction varies from germline; a read error may be responsible. V and J are TRBV6-1 and TRBJ2-7, with 8 bases that match TRBD1. Germline V gives CDR1 MNHNS, CDR2 SASEGT. The CDR3 consists of 14 residues. As DNA, the CDR3 is TGTGCCAGCAGTGTCCGGGACAGGATCTACGTGCAGTACTTC. The encoded protein is CASSVRDRIYVQYF.

V is TRBV28 and J is TRBJ2-3; TRBD1 agrees at 7 bases. Germline CDR1 is MDHEN and CDR2 is SYDVKM. V lost 2 bases to trimming and J lost 2 bases; unmatched junction nucleotides: 10. The CDR3 spans 17 residues. This CDR3 reads CASSLALTGRATDTQYF. The CDR3 DNA is TGTGCCAGCAGTTTAGCTCTGACAGGGCGAGCCACAGATACGCAGTATTTT.

This rearrangement joins TRBV5-1 to TRBJ1-5; possible D gene TRBD1, 5 bases. The germline V and J ends were trimmed by 0 bases and 2 bases, with 9 bases remaining between them. Germline values: CDR1 SGHRS, CDR2 YFSETQ. The CDR3 is 15 amino acids. The CDR3 reads CASSLGWGGNQPQHF. As DNA, the CDR3 is TGCGCCAGCAGCTTGGGATGGGGGGGCAATCAGCCCCAGCATTTT. The whole variable domain, filled in from reference TRBV5-1 and TRBJ1-5, reads KAGVTQTPRYLIKTRGQQVTLSCSPISGHRSVSWYQQTPGQGLQFLFEYFSETQRNKGNFPGRFSGRQFSNSRSEMNVSTLELGDSALYLCASSLGWGGNQPQHFGDGTRLSIL.

This clonotype was counted a few times. The chain links TRBV20-1 to TRBJ2-3, with a tentative D call TRBD2 (6 bases). Germline values: CDR1 DFQATT, CDR2 SNEGSKA (reference sequence). CDR3 length equals 12 residues. Trimming stripped 6 bases from V and 3 bases from J, with 10 bases between. The CDR3 protein is CSATGGTDTQYF. The CDR3 DNA reads as TGCAGTGCCACCGGAGGGACAGATACGCAGTATTTT.